Each of the 17 T cell receptor beta chains below was sequenced from the same sample in a study of cytomegalovirus exposure and HLA in healthy donors. With 60 Vbeta and 13 Jbeta primers, the PCR was carried out. Sequencing was performed with immunoSEQ multiplex PCR; in TCRdb, only in-frame clones are kept and a portion is missing. The table lists tens of thousands of clones, around 70% of them singletons. Source material: PBMCs. The source is a woman between 50 and 59 years old in good health and CMV-seronegative.

The chain couples TRBV28 to TRBJ2-7; possibly TRBD2 for D (7 bases). CDR3 length: 13 residues. The germline V and J ends were trimmed by 7 bases and 3 bases, with 13 bases remaining between them. In germline, CDR1 is MDHEN, CDR2 SYDVKM. CDR3 sequence: CASIPGGNYEQYF. In DNA form, the CDR3 reads TGTGCCAGCATTCCGGGGGGCAACTACGAGCAGTACTTC.

In its sample, this clone was seen a few times. The chain has TRBV4-1 and TRBJ2-7; no firm D call. Deletions cut 1 base from V and 2 bases from J, with 12 bases between. The germline V gene has CDR1 MGHRA and CDR2 YSYEKL. The CDR3 contains 15 residues. CDR3 residues: CASSQGTGSAYEQYF. In DNA form, the CDR3 reads TGCGCCAGCAGCCAAGGAACGGGTTCCGCCTACGAGCAGTACTTC.

The chain links TRBV28 to TRBJ2-3; tentatively, D is TRBD2 (9 bases). The CDR3 runs 14 residues. Germline CDR1 reads MDHEN; CDR2 reads SYDVKM. The ends were cut back, 10 bases at V and 1 base at J, with 15 bases in the middle. The CDR3 nucleotides are TGTGCCACCCTAGCGGGACAGGGCACAGATACGCAGTATTTT. This encodes CATLAGQGTDTQYF.

This clone was observed a single time. This chain uses TRBV29-1 with TRBJ2-7; TRBD2 is a possible D gene (6 bases). Germline V gene sequence: CDR1 SQVTM, CDR2 ANQGSEA. Trimming removed 4 bases from V and 3 bases from J, with 13 bases in between. CDR3 size: 13 residues. The CDR3 sequence is CSVGDLGGYEQYF. CDR3 bases: TGCAGCGTTGGGGACCTGGGGGGCTACGAGCAGTACTTC.

This chain connects TRBV5-1 to TRBJ1-4; the match to TRBD1 covers 10 bases. This CDR3 region has 16 residues. Germline V CDR1 and CDR2: SGHRS, YFSETQ. The V and J ends lost 2 bases and 4 bases, in that order; junction bases with no gene match: 5. The CDR3 spells CASSFGTGVLNEKLFF. CDR3 DNA sequence: TGCGCCAGCAGCTTCGGGACAGGGGTCCTTAATGAAAAACTGTTTTTT.

The chain uses TRBV18 and TRBJ1-1; possibly TRBD1 for D (5 bases). The CDR3 contains 13 residues. The V and J ends lost 2 bases and 11 bases respectively, with 15 bases between them. CDR1 is KGHSH, CDR2 LQKENI, per germline. The CDR3 spells CASSPSLGPVAFF. CDR3 coding DNA: TGTGCCAGCTCACCATCACTGGGGCCGGTGGCTTTCTTT.

The chain links TRBV10-3 to TRBJ2-7, with 10 positions matching TRBD1. CDR1 is ENHRY and CDR2 is SYGVKD in the germline V gene. The V gene end was trimmed by 6 bases and the J gene end by 5 bases; junction bases not matched to a gene: 7. The CDR3 loop spans 14 amino acids. The DNA of the CDR3 is TGTGCCATCAGGGCCGGGACAGGGGCCAACGAGCAGTACTTC. Translating it yields CAIRAGTGANEQYF.

The chain couples TRBV6-1 to TRBJ1-2; 7 bases match TRBD1. With V trimmed by 4 bases and J by 8 bases, 13 bases remained unmatched. The CDR3 is made up of 15 amino acids. Germline-derived CDR1 and CDR2 are MNHNS and SASEGT. The CDR3 coding sequence is TGTGCCAGCAGTGGAACCCGACAGGGCAGAGGAGGCTACACCTTC. Translated, it gives CASSGTRQGRGGYTF.

Regarding this clone: The same CDR3 also results from other DNA sequences found in this sample. The chain is built from TRBV5-1 and TRBJ2-1; TRBD1 matches at 10 bases. V was clipped by 0 bases and J by 4 bases; unmatched bases: 1. Germline-derived CDR1 and CDR2 are SGHRS and YFSETQ. This CDR3 region has 15 residues. CDR3 sequence reads: CASSLGQGAYNEQFF. The CDR3, as DNA: TGCGCCAGCAGCTTGGGACAGGGGGCGTACAATGAGCAGTTCTTC.

This sequence joins TRBV10-1 and TRBJ2-2, with D perhaps matching TRBD1 (6 bases). The CDR3 sequence is 14 residues long. Germline V gene data show CDR1 as WNHNN and CDR2 as SYGVQD (reference sequence). V gave up 6 bases and J gave up 1 base, with 9 bases separating them. CDR3 loop: CASSPTGNTGELFF. DNA of the CDR3: TGCGCCAGCAGCCCGACAGGGAACACCGGGGAGCTGTTTTTT.

The CDR3 DNA reads as TGTGCCAGCAGCCAAGATCCTAAGCGGGGGAGGTACAATGAGCAGTTCTTC. It is translated as CASSQDPKRGRYNEQFF. This chain joins TRBV4-2 and TRBJ2-1, with 8 positions matching TRBD2. J gave up 4 bases and V 0 bases, and 8 bases lay outside the gene matches. Germline CDR1 is LGHNA and CDR2 is YNFKEQ. This CDR3 comprises 17 residues.

The chain carries TRBV10-3 and TRBJ1-4; a possible D gene is TRBD1 (5 bases). There are 15 residues in the CDR3. With 2 bases removed from V and 4 bases from J, the gap between germline ends came to 11 bases. CDR1 and CDR2 (germline): ENHRY, SYGVKD. In nucleotides, the CDR3 is TGTGCCATCAGTGAGCCGAGGCAGGGTAATGAAAAACTGTTTTTT. Its protein is CAISEPRQGNEKLFF.

This sequence joins TRBV5-4 and TRBJ2-3; 8 nucleotides line up with TRBD2. V was pared by 3 bases and J by 4 bases, with 4 bases of the junction left unmatched. The CDR3 contains 14 residues. Per germline, CDR1 SGHNT and CDR2 YYREEE (reference sequence). This CDR3 reads CASSSASGPDTQYF. In nucleotides, the CDR3 is TGTGCCAGCAGCTCAGCTAGCGGGCCAGATACGCAGTATTTT.

The V gene is TRBV9, the J gene TRBJ2-1; TRBD2 matches 7 bases. Germline V gene lookup returns CDR1 SGDLS and CDR2 YYNGEE. V was pared by 0 bases and J by 5 bases, with 5 bases of the junction left unmatched. The CDR3 length is 15 residues. The CDR3: CASSVGAGLDNEQFF. The CDR3 nucleotides read TGTGCCAGCAGCGTAGGAGCGGGACTTGACAATGAGCAGTTCTTC. The whole variable domain, filled in from reference TRBV9 and TRBJ2-1, reads DSGVTQTPKHLITATGQRVTLRCSPRSGDLSVYWYQQSLDQGLQFLIQYYNGEERAKGNILERFSAQQFPDLHSELNLSSLELGDSALYFCASSVGAGLDNEQFFGPGTRLTVL.

J is TRBJ2-1 and V is TRBV15, with D uncertain. The germline CDR1 and CDR2 sequences are LNHNV and YYDKDF (reference sequence). The ends were cut back, 0 bases at V and 5 bases at J, with 17 bases in the middle. The CDR3 length is 17 residues. The CDR3 loop is CATSRDVSTPINNEQFF. In DNA, the CDR3 is TGTGCCACCAGCAGAGATGTAAGCACCCCGATCAACAATGAGCAGTTCTTC.

The chain recombines TRBV5-4 with TRBJ2-2; TRBD1 might be the D (6 bases). CDR1 is SGHNT, CDR2 YYREEE, per germline (reference sequence). The CDR3 extends over 18 amino acids. V shed 3 bases and J shed 2 bases, with 20 bases lying between them. CDR3 loop: CASSYQMLQGFNTGELFF. DNA of the CDR3: TGTGCCAGCAGCTACCAGATGTTACAGGGTTTCAACACCGGGGAGCTGTTTTTT. Together with reference TRBV5-4 and TRBJ2-2, the CDR3 gives the full variable domain: ETGVTQSPTHLIKTRGQQVTLRCSSQSGHNTVSWYQQALGQGPQFIFQYYREEENGRGNFPPRFSGLQFPNYSSELNVNALELDDSALYLCASSYQMLQGFNTGELFFGEGSRLTVL.

The gene calls are TRBV29-1 and TRBJ2-6; TRBD2 might be the D (7 bases). V lost 3 bases and J lost 4, with 16 bases in between. This CDR3 comprises 16 residues. The germline V gene encodes CDR1 SQVTM and CDR2 ANQGSEA. CDR3 nucleotide sequence: TGCAGCGTTGATAGGGGGGGCTTGGGAGGGGCCAACGTCCTGACTTTC. Protein: CSVDRGGLGGANVLTF.